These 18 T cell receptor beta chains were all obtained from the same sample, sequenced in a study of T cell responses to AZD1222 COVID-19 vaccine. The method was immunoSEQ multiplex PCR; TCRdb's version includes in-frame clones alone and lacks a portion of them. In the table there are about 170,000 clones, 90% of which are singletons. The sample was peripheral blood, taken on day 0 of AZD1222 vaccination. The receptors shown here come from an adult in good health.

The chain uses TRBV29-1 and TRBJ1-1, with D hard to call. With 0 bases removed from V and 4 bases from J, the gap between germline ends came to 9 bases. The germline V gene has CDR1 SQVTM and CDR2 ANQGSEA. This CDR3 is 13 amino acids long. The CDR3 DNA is TGCAGCGTTGAAGAGGGAATGAGCACTGAAGCTTTCTTT. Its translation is CSVEEGMSTEAFF.

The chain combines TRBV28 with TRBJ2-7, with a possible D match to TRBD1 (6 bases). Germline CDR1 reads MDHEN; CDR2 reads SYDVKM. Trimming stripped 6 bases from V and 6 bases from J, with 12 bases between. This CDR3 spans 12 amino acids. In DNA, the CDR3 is TGTGCCAGCAGCCCTGGACAGTTCGAGCAGTACTTC. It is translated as CASSPGQFEQYF.

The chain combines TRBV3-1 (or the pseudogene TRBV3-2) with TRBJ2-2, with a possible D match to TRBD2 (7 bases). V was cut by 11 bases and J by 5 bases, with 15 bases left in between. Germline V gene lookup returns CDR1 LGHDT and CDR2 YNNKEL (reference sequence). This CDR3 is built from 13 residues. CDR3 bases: TGTGCCTCCAAGGGGGGAGGGACCGGGGAGCTGTTTTTT. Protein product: CASKGGGTGELFF.

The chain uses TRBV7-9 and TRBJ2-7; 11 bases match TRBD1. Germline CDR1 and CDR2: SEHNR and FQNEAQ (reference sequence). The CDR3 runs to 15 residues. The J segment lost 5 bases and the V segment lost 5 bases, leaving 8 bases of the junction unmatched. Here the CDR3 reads CASSRGGQGAHEQYF. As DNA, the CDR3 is TGTGCCAGCAGCCGAGGCGGACAGGGGGCCCACGAGCAGTACTTC.

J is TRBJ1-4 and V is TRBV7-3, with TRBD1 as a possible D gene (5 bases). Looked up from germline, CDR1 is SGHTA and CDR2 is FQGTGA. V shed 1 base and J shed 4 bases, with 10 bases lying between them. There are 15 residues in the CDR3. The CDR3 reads CASSLRGIGNEKLFF. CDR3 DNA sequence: TGTGCCAGCAGCTTAAGGGGCATAGGTAATGAAAAACTGTTTTTT.

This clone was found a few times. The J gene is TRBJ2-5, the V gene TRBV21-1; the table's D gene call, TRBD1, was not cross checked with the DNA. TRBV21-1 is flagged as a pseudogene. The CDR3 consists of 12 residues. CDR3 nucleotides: TGTGCCAGCTGGGACAGCCAAGAGACCCAGTACTTC. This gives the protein CASWDSQETQYF.

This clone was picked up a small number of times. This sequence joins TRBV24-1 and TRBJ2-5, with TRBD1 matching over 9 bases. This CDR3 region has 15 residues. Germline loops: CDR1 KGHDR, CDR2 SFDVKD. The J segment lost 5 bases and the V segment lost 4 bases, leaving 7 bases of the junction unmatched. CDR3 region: CATSDSQGAGETQYF. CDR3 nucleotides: TGTGCCACCAGTGACTCACAGGGGGCTGGGGAGACCCAGTACTTC.

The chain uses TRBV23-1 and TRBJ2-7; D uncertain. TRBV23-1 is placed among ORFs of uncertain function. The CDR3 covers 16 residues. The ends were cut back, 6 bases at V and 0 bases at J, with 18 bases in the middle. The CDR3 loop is CASSLVWVFLSYEQYF. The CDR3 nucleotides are TGCGCCAGCAGCCTGGTTTGGGTCTTTCTCTCCTACGAGCAGTACTTC.

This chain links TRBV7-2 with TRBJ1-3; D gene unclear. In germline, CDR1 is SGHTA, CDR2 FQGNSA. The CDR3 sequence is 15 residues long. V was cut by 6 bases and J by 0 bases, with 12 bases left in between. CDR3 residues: CASSSNRVSGNTIYF. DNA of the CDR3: TGTGCCAGCAGTTCCAACCGGGTCTCTGGAAACACCATATATTTT.

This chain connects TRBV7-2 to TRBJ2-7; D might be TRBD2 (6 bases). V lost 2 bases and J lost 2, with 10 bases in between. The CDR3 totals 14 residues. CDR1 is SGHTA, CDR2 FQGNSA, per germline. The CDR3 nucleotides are TGTGCCAGCAGCTTACGACGGGAGACCTACGAGCAGTACTTC. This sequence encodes CASSLRRETYEQYF.

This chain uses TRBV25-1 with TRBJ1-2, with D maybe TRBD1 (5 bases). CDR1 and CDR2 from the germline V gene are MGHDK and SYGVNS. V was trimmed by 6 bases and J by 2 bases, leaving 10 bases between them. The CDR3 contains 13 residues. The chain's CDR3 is CASRGVGNYGYTF. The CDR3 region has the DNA TGTGCCAGCAGAGGGGTCGGGAACTATGGCTACACCTTC.

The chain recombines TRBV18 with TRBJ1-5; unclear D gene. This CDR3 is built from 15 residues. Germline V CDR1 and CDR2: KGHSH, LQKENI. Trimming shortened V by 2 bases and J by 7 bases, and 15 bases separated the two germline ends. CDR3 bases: TGTGCCAGCTCACCAGGCGGGAAATATGACCAGCCCCAGCATTTT. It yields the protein CASSPGGKYDQPQHF.

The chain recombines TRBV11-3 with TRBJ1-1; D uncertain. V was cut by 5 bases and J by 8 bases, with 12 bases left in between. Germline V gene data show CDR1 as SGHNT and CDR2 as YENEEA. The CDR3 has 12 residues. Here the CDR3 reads CASSTRTGEAFF. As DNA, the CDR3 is TGTGCCAGCAGCACCAGGACGGGGGAAGCTTTCTTT.

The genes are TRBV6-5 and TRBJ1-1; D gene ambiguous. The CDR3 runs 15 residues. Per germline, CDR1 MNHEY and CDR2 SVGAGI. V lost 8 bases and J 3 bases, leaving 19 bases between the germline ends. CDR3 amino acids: CASRMSPFEDTEAFF. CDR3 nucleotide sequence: TGTGCCAGCCGCATGTCTCCATTTGAGGACACTGAAGCTTTCTTT.

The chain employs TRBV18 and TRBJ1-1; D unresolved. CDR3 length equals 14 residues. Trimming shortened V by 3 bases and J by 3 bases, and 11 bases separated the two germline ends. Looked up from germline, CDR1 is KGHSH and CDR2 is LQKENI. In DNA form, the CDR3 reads TGTGCCAGCTCACCCGCCGGAGGGCACACTGAAGCTTTCTTT. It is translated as CASSPAGGHTEAFF.

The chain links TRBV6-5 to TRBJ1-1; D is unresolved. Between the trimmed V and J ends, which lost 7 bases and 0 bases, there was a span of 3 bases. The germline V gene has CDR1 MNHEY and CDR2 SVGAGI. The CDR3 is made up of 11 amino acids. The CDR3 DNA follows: TGTGCCAGCAACCTGAACACTGAAGCTTTCTTT. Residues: CASNLNTEAFF.

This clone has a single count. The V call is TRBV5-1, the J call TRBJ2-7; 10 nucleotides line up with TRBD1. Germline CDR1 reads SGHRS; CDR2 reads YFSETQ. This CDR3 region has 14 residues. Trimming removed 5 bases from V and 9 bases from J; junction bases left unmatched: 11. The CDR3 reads CASRTGTGDGGQYF. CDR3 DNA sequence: TGCGCCAGCAGAACGGGGACAGGGGATGGCGGGCAGTACTTC.

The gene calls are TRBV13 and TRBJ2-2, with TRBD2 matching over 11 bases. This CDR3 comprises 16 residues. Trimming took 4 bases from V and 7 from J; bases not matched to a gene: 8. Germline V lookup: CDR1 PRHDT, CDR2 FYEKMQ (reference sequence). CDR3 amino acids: CASSSLLAGAVGELFF. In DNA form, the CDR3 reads TGTGCCAGCAGCTCCTTACTAGCGGGGGCGGTCGGGGAGCTGTTTTTT.